This is a list of T cell receptor beta chains from one sample in a study of blood T cell repertoires in COVID-19. The method was immunoSEQ multiplex PCR; TCRdb's version includes in-frame clones alone and lacks a portion of them. The top ten clones hold 25% to 35% of a sample with tens of thousands of clones, more than 60% of them seen once. The sample comprised peripheral blood. All receptors come from an older woman with acute or convalescent COVID-19. The CDR3 runs from the conserved cysteine through the conserved F or W. D genes are given only for firm matches. The size entry is marked missing in some rows and otherwise reads once, few, many or a size class.

v_gene,d_gene,j_gene,abundance,CDR3nt,CDR3aa
TRBV7-2,NA,TRBJ1-2,NA,TGTGCCAGCAGCTTGGCTTATGGCTACACCTTC,CASSLAYGYTF
TRBV3-1/TRBV3-2,TRBD1,TRBJ2-2,NA,TGTGCCAGCAGCCAACGGACAGGGCACACCGGGGAGCTGTTTTTT,CASSQRTGHTGELFF
TRBV6-1,NA,TRBJ2-3,NA,TGTGCCAGCAGTGATTTCGGTTACACAGATACGCAGTATTTT,CASSDFGYTDTQYF
TRBV11-2,NA,TRBJ2-1,NA,TGTGCCAGCAGCCCAGGGTTTAACGAGCAGTTCTTC,CASSPGFNEQFF
TRBV4-2,TRBD1,TRBJ1-1,NA,TGTGCCAGCAGCCAAGATGGCAGGGGGCATACTGAAGCTTTCTTT,CASSQDGRGHTEAFF
TRBV6-1,NA,TRBJ1-5,once,TGTGCCAGCAGTGAAAACAGGGCTCAGCCCCAGCATTTT,CASSENRAQPQHF
TRBV7-3,TRBD1,TRBJ2-5,NA,TGTGCCAGCAGCCCAGGGACAGGGTTTGGGACCCAGTACTTC,CASSPGTGFGTQYF
TRBV27,TRBD1,TRBJ1-2,NA,TGTGCCAGCAGTACCCGAACAGGGGATGACTATGGCTACACCTTC,CASSTRTGDDYGYTF
TRBV29-1,TRBD1,TRBJ2-7,many,TGCAGCGTCCGATTGCAGGGGGCGCAGGACGAGCAGTACTTC,CSVRLQGAQDEQYF
TRBV30,NA,TRBJ2-7,once,TGTGCCTGGAGATTTAGCGGTGCCTACGAGCAGTACTTC,CAWRFSGAYEQYF
TRBV14,NA,TRBJ1-1,NA,TGTGCCAGCAGCCGCTCGCGGGGGACTACGGGGACTGAAGCTTTCTTT,CASSRSRGTTGTEAFF
TRBV29-1,NA,TRBJ2-7,NA,TGCAGCGTTGAACTGCGGTACGAGCAGTACTTC,CSVELRYEQYF
TRBV7-9,TRBD2,TRBJ2-1,NA,TGTGCCAGCAGCCCCCGACTAGCGGGGGCCCCCTACAATGAGCAGTTCTTC,CASSPRLAGAPYNEQFF
TRBV2,TRBD2,TRBJ2-1,NA,TGTGCCAGCAGTGTTCAAGCGGGGAGCTCCTACAATGAGCAGTTCTTC,CASSVQAGSSYNEQFF
TRBV2,NA,TRBJ2-7,few,TGTGCCAGCAGTGGACAGGGACTCTACGAGCAGTACTTC,CASSGQGLYEQYF
TRBV4-2,TRBD1,TRBJ1-4,NA,TGTGCCAGCAGCCCCACTTCGACAGGGGATATTGAAAAACTGTTTTTT,CASSPTSTGDIEKLFF
TRBV4-2,TRBD1,TRBJ1-6,NA,TGTGCCAGCAGCCAAGTATTGCAGGGGGTATTAAATTCACCCCTCCACTTT,CASSQVLQGVLNSPLHF
TRBV9,NA,TRBJ1-5,NA,TGTGCCAGCAGCGTAACAAGCAATCAGCCCCAGCATTTT,CASSVTSNQPQHF
TRBV6-2/TRBV6-3,NA,TRBJ1-1,few,TGTGCCAGCAGTTGGGCACAGGGAGTCGCTGAAGCTTTCTTT,CASSWAQGVAEAFF
TRBV6-1,NA,TRBJ1-3,once,TGTGCCAGCAGAGAAACCGGGCAGGGGCCCAGCTCTGGAAACACCATATATTTT,CASRETGQGPSSGNTIYF
TRBV11-2,NA,TRBJ1-1,NA,TGTGCCAGCTGCTTGGGTTGGACAGAAATGAACACTGAAGCTTTCTTT,CASCLGWTEMNTEAFF
TRBV5-1,NA,TRBJ2-1,NA,TGCGCCAGCAGTGAATACTTAGCGCAAAGCTCCTACAATGAGCAGTTCTTC,CASSEYLAQSSYNEQFF
TRBV19,NA,TRBJ1-5,NA,TGTGCCAGTAGTACGTCAGGAACTCAGCCCCAGCATTTT,CASSTSGTQPQHF